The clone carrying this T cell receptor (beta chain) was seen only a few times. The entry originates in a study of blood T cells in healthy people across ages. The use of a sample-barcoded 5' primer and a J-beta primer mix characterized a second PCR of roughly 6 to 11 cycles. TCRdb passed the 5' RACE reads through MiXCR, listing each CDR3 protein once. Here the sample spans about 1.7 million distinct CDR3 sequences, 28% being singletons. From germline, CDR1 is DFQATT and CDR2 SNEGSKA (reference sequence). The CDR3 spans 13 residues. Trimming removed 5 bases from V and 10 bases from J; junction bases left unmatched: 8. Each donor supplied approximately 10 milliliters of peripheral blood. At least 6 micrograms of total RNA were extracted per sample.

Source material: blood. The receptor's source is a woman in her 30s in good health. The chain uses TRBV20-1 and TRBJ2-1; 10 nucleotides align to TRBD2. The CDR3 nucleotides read TGCAGTGCTCCAAAACTAGCGGGGAGGGAGCAGTTCTTC. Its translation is CSAPKLAGREQFF.